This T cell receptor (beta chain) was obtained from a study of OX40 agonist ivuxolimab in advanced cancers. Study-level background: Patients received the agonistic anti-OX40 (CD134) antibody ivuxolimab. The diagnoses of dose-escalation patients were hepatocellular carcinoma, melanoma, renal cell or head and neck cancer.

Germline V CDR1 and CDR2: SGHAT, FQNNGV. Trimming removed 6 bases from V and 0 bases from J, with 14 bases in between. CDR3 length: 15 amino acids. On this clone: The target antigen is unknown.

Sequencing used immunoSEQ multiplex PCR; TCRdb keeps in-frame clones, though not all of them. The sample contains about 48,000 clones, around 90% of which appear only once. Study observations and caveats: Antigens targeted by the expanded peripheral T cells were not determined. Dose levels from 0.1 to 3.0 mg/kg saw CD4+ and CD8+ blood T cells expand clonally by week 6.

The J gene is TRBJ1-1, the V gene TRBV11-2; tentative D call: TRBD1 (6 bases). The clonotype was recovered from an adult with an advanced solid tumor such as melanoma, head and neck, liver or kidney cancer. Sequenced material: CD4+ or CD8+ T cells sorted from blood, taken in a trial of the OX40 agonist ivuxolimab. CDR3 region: CASSSHGGLNTEAFF. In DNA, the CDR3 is TGTGCCAGCAGTTCCCACGGGGGCTTGAACACTGAAGCTTTCTTT.